A single sample is the source of the 17 T cell receptor beta chains below, sequenced in a study of vaccination effects on CD4 cells after COVID-19. Their recognized antigens are unknown. Sequenced by immunoSEQ multiplex PCR; TCRdb stores in-frame clones only, minus some. The sample includes some 30,000 clones, around 70% of them seen just once. After expansion with viral peptide pools in the ViraFEST assay, antigen-specific CD4+ T cells were sequenced. Following a roughly 11-day culture, CD4+ T cells were purified. People in the vaccine group had not been infected with SARS-CoV-2 before, and their nucleocapsid antibodies were negative. The specimen was CD4+ T cells from PBMCs cultured with SARS-CoV-2 spike peptides, collected before COVID-19 vaccination. The receptors come from a human donor who received a COVID-19 vaccine.

J is TRBJ1-1 and V is TRBV6-5, with 7 bases fitting TRBD1. The CDR3 spans 14 residues. After removal of 5 bases from V and 0 bases from J, the junction contained 3 bases not matched to a gene. CDR1 is MNHEY and CDR2 is SVGAGI in the germline V gene. The DNA of the CDR3 is TGTGCCAGCAGTCGACAGGGCCTGAACACTGAAGCTTTCTTT. It encodes CASSRQGLNTEAFF.

The chain carries TRBV5-1 and TRBJ1-2; the D gene is possibly TRBD1 (6 bases). The length of the CDR3 is 15 residues. Germline CDR1 and CDR2: SGHRS and YFSETQ. Trimming removed 6 bases at V and 4 bases at J, with 19 bases between. The chain's CDR3 is CASKLTGHSGYGYTF. The CDR3 nucleotides are TGCGCCAGCAAGCTTACGGGACACTCGGGCTATGGCTACACCTTC. The complete variable domain, with remaining parts taken from reference TRBV5-1 and TRBJ1-2, reads KAGVTQTPRYLIKTRGQQVTLSCSPISGHRSVSWYQQTPGQGLQFLFEYFSETQRNKGNFPGRFSGRQFSNSRSEMNVSTLELGDSALYLCASKLTGHSGYGYTFGSGTRLTVV.

The genes are TRBV12-5 and TRBJ1-2; maybe TRBD1 (6 bases). Germline CDR1 is LGHNT and CDR2 is FRNRAP. This CDR3 region has 18 residues. The germline V and J ends were trimmed by 0 bases and 4 bases, with 21 bases remaining between them. DNA of the CDR3: TGTGCTAGTGGTTTGGTAACCAGGGGTTCCCCTCCTTCCTATGGCTACACCTTC. Translating it yields CASGLVTRGSPPSYGYTF.

CDR3 sequence (DNA): TGCGCCAGCAGCCAAAGTAGCGGGGGGGTTGATACGCAGTATTTT. Its protein is CASSQSSGGVDTQYF. The V and J genes are TRBV4-1 and TRBJ2-3; TRBD2 agrees at 11 bases. Germline CDR1 is MGHRA and CDR2 is YSYEKL. J gave up 6 bases and V 2 bases, and 4 bases lay outside the gene matches. The CDR3 extends over 15 amino acids.

This clone appeared a few times. This chain connects TRBV18 to TRBJ2-3, with TRBD1 as a possible D gene (6 bases). V gave up 2 bases and J gave up 1 base, with 10 bases separating them. The CDR3 totals 15 residues. The germline gives CDR1 KGHSH, CDR2 LQKENI. The DNA of the CDR3 is TGTGCCAGCTCACCATCAGGGGTCGGCACAGATACGCAGTATTTT. Protein sequence: CASSPSGVGTDTQYF.

By share, this clone counts as medium-sized (0.01 to 0.1%). The V gene is TRBV2, the J gene TRBJ2-2, with D perhaps matching TRBD2 (5 bases). Germline CDR1 is SNHLY and CDR2 is FYNNEI. The CDR3 sequence is 15 residues long. V lost 5 bases and J lost 7, with 17 bases in between. The CDR3 loop is CASSLGSTGNGELFF. CDR3 nucleotides: TGTGCCAGCAGTTTGGGCTCCACGGGGAACGGGGAGCTGTTTTTT.

The chain is built from TRBV9 and TRBJ2-1; TRBD1 or TRBD2 may be the D gene (5 bases each). CDR3 length: 15 residues. The V end was cut by 0 bases, the J end by 5 bases, with 12 bases between. Germline assignment: CDR1 SGDLS and CDR2 YYNGEE. This CDR3 reads CASSVAVGVDNEQFF. CDR3 DNA sequence: TGTGCCAGCAGCGTAGCTGTGGGGGTCGACAATGAGCAGTTCTTC.

This clone was observed a few times. This chain connects TRBV7-8 to TRBJ2-1; 10 bases line up with TRBD2. The germline V gene has CDR1 SGHVS and CDR2 FQNEAQ. This CDR3 is 15 amino acids long. The V segment lost 8 bases and the J segment 4 bases; nucleotides outside the gene matches: 8. In DNA, the CDR3 is TGTGCCAGCGCCGATGGACTAGCGGATTACAATGAGCAGTTCTTC. As protein: CASADGLADYNEQFF.

The V and J genes are TRBV5-1 and TRBJ1-4; D call uncertain. This CDR3 region has 14 residues. Per germline, CDR1 SGHRS and CDR2 YFSETQ. Deletions cut 3 bases from V and 5 bases from J, with 11 bases between. The CDR3 sequence: CASSSEAVNEKLFF. The CDR3 DNA reads as TGCGCCAGCAGCTCCGAGGCGGTGAATGAAAAACTGTTTTTT.

The chain links TRBV4-1 to TRBJ2-1; 7 nucleotides match TRBD1. The V gene end was trimmed by 1 base and the J gene end by 1 base; junction bases not matched to a gene: 7. Germline CDR1 is MGHRA and CDR2 is YSYEKL. This CDR3 is 17 amino acids long. The CDR3 sequence is CASSQGGTGASYNEQFF. CDR3 bases: TGCGCCAGCAGCCAAGGAGGCACAGGGGCTTCCTACAATGAGCAGTTCTTC.

The chain recombines TRBV3-1 (or the pseudogene TRBV3-2) with TRBJ2-7; D is perhaps TRBD1 (6 bases). This CDR3 spans 15 amino acids. Germline CDR1 is LGHDT and CDR2 is YNNKEL (reference sequence). V lost 0 bases, J lost 3 bases, and 12 bases lay in between. This CDR3 reads CASSQDHTGRYEQYF. The DNA for the CDR3 is TGTGCCAGCAGCCAAGACCATACAGGGCGCTACGAGCAGTACTTC.

This rearrangement joins TRBV5-1 to TRBJ1-2; D gene uncertain. Between the trimmed V and J ends, which lost 2 bases and 6 bases, there was a span of 11 bases. Germline loops: CDR1 SGHRS, CDR2 YFSETQ. This CDR3 contains 13 residues. CDR3 amino acids: CASSLGMEDGYTF. The CDR3 bases are TGCGCCAGCAGCTTAGGGATGGAGGATGGCTACACCTTC.

The chain uses TRBV19 and TRBJ2-5, with 11 bases matching TRBD2. CDR3 length: 16 residues. J lost 4 bases, V lost 7 bases, and 11 bases had no gene match. From germline, CDR1 is LNHDA and CDR2 SQIVND (reference sequence). The CDR3 here is CASTPVAGGLGETQYF. The CDR3 DNA is TGTGCCAGTACCCCGGTAGCGGGGGGGCTTGGAGAGACCCAGTACTTC.

The chain is built from TRBV29-1 and TRBJ2-5; TRBD2 matches 7 bases. The CDR3 extends over 14 amino acids. J lost 2 bases, V lost 1 base, and 4 bases had no gene match. The germline CDR1 and CDR2 sequences are SQVTM and ANQGSEA. The chain's CDR3 is CSVEGGSEQETQYF. CDR3 DNA sequence: TGCAGCGTTGAAGGCGGGAGTGAACAAGAGACCCAGTACTTC.

The J gene is TRBJ1-1, the V gene TRBV18; D is uncertain. Germline V gene data show CDR1 as KGHSH and CDR2 as LQKENI. CDR3 length: 16 residues. Deletions cut 3 bases from V and 0 bases from J, with 14 bases between. The CDR3 loop reads CASSPTRVRMNTEAFF. Here the CDR3 DNA reads TGTGCCAGCTCACCTACTCGAGTACGAATGAACACTGAAGCTTTCTTT.

The J gene is TRBJ2-4, the V gene TRBV4-1; possible D gene TRBD2, 6 bases. V was clipped by 4 bases and J by 6 bases, with 16 bases between them. Germline lookup yields CDR1 MGHRA and CDR2 YSYEKL. The CDR3 loop spans 15 amino acids. CDR3 nucleotides: TGCGCCAGCAGCCCAGAGGCCGACGGGAGAAACATTCAGTACTTC. The encoded protein is CASSPEADGRNIQYF.

The chain uses TRBV5-1 and TRBJ2-3, with a tentative D call TRBD2 (5 bases). Per the germline V gene, CDR1 is SGHRS and CDR2 is YFSETQ. This CDR3 contains 16 residues. V shed 0 bases and J shed 1 base, with 12 bases lying between them. The CDR3 sequence: CASSLAGSRGTDTQYF. In DNA form, the CDR3 reads TGCGCCAGCAGCTTGGCTGGGAGTAGGGGCACAGATACGCAGTATTTT.